This T cell receptor (beta chain) was identified during a study of cytomegalovirus exposure and HLA in healthy donors. Overall study findings and caveats: As immune exposure information, only CMV serostatus was available. At a 0.05 false discovery rate, a later analysis found approximately 17,000 TCR beta sequences to be associated with HLA alleles. In a later analysis, HLA-associated TCR beta chains were more clonally expanded than equally common others.

With respect to this clone: Its antigen is unidentified.

Germline-derived CDR1 and CDR2 are SEHNR and FQNEAQ (reference sequence). The CDR3 runs 14 residues. Amplification used 60 Vbeta primers and 13 Jbeta primers. The assay was immunoSEQ multiplex PCR, and TCRdb's table has in-frame clones only and misses some. The table lists about 75,000 clones, 70% to 85% of them singletons. This chain connects TRBV7-9 to TRBJ2-5, with D possibly matching TRBD1 (6 bases). The DNA end lines up better with TRBJ2-7; the J call may be wrong. The source of this sequence is a man between 65 and 85 years old in good health and CMV-seropositive. The sample comprised PBMCs. The CDR3 here is CASSREQGSYEQYF. DNA of the CDR3: TGTGCCAGCAGCCGAGAACAGGGAAGCTACGAGCAGTACTTC.